The sequence of this T cell receptor (beta chain) was determined in a study of cytomegalovirus exposure and HLA in healthy donors. General study findings and limits: In vitro testing confirmed a few CMV-associated chains as specific for CMV antigens. Association with HLA alleles at 0.05 false discovery rate was found for around 17,000 TCR beta sequences in a later analysis. About 90% or about 30% of the time was how often most TCR beta V segments were productive, according to an earlier analysis.

As concerns this clone: The antigen is undetermined.

This CDR3 is 15 amino acids long. Trimming took 6 bases from V and 10 from J; bases not matched to a gene: 12. CDR1 is LNHDA and CDR2 is SQIVND in the germline V gene (reference sequence). These donors, healthy bone marrow donors, were studied. The PCR was carried out with 60 Vbeta primers and 13 Jbeta primers. Profiled with immunoSEQ multiplex PCR; TCRdb holds only in-frame clones, not every one. The data show tens of thousands of clones, with nearly 80% seen just once and around 3.8% held by the top ten. The specimen was PBMCs. This TCR was recovered from a woman between 35 and 50 years old in good health and CMV-seronegative. The chain has TRBV19 and TRBJ1-5; 10 bases fit TRBD1. The DNA for the CDR3 is TGTGCCAGTAGGGATGGACAGGGGGAAATTGGCCCCCAGCATTTT. Translating it yields CASRDGQGEIGPQHF.